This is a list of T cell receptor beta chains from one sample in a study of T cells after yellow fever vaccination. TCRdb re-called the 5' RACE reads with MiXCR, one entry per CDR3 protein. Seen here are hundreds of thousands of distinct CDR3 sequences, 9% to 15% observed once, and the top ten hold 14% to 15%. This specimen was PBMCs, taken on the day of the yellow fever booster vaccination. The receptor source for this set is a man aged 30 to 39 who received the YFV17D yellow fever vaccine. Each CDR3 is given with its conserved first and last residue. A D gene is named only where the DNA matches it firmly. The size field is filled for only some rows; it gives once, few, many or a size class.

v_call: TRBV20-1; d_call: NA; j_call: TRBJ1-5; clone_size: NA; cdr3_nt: TGCAGTGCTAGAGAAACCGCTGCTCAGCCCCAGCATTTT; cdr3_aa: CSARETAAQPQHF
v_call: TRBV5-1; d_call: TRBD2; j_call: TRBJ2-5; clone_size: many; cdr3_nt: TGCGCCAGCAGCTTTCGGGGAGGGAAAGAGACCCAGTACTTC; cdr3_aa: CASSFRGGKETQYF
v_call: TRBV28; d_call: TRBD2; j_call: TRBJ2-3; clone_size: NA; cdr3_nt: TGTGCCAGCAGCTCTGATTCTAGCGGGAGGGACACAGATACGCAGTATTTT; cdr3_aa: CASSSDSSGRDTDTQYF
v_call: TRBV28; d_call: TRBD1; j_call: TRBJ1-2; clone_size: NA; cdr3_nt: TGTGCCAGCAGTTCCCCCGGGACAGGATTCTACACCTTC; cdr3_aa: CASSSPGTGFYTF
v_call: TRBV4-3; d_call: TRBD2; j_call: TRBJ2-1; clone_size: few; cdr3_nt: TGCGCCAGCAGCCAAGGGTATAGCGGGAGCGGTGATGAGCAGTTCTTC; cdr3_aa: CASSQGYSGSGDEQFF
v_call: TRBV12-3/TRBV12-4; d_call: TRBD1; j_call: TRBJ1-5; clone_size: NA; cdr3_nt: TGTGCCAGCAGTTTCGCCAACAGGGGCTCTTTTCAGCCCCAGCATTTT; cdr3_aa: CASSFANRGSFQPQHF
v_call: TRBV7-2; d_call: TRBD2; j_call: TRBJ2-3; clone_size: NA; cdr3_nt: TGTGCCAGCAGCTTGGAAAGCGGGACTAGCGGAGATACGCAGTATTTT; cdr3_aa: CASSLESGTSGDTQYF
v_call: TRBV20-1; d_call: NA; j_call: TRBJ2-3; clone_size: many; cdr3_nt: TGCAGTGCTAGTCCCTCCACAGATACGCAGTATTTT; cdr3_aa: CSASPSTDTQYF
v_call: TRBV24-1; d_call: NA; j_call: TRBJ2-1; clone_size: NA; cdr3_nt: TGTGCCACCAGTGATTTAGGCCGGAAGTACAATGAGCAGTTCTTC; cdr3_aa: CATSDLGRKYNEQFF
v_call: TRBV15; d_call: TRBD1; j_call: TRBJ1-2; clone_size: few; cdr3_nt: TGTGCCACCAGTCTAGGGACAGGGGACTATGGCTACACCTTC; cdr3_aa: CATSLGTGDYGYTF
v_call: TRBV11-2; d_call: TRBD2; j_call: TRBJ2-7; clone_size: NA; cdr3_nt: TGTGCCAGCAGCTTGCGGGAGGGCCATTACGAGCAGTACTTC; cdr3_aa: CASSLREGHYEQYF
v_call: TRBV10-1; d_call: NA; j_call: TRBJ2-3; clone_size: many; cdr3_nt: TGCGCCAGCAGTGAGTCTAAGGGTGACACAGATACGCAGTATTTT; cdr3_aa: CASSESKGDTDTQYF
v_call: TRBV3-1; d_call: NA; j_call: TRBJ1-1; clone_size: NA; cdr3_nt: TGTGCCAGCACCCGGGGGGGCAGGGACACTGAAGCTTTCTTT; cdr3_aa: CASTRGGRDTEAFF
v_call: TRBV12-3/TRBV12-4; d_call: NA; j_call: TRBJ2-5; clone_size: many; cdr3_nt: TGTGCCAGCGCCAACTGGGAGACCCAGTACTTC; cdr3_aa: CASANWETQYF
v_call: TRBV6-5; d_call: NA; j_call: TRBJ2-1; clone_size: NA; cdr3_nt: TGTGCCAGCAGTTACTCGTTAGGGAACACTGAGCAGTTCTTC; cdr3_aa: CASSYSLGNTEQFF
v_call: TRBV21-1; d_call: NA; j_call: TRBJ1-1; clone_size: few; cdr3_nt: TGTGCCAGCAGCGCCGACCTGGGGCAGGGTGGGGGTTTGAACACTGAAGCTTTCTTT; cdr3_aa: CASSADLGQGGGLNTEAFF
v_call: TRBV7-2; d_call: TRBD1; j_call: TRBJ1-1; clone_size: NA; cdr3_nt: TGTGCCAGCAGCTTCGGACAAGGACAGGGGGAAGCTTTCTTT; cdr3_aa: CASSFGQGQGEAFF
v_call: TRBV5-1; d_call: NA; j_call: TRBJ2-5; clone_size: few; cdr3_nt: TGCGCCAGCAGCTTGGTACTGTCTAAAGAGACCCAGTACTTC; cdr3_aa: CASSLVLSKETQYF
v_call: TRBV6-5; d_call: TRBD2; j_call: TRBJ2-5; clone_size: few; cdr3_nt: TGTGCCAGCAGTTTTCCGATAGCGGGAGGGGGGGAGACCCAGTACTTC; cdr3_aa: CASSFPIAGGGETQYF
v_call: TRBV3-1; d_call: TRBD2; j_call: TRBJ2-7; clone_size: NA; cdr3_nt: TGTGCCAGCAGCCATGGGCTAGCGGCCAACTACGAGCAGTACTTC; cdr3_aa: CASSHGLAANYEQYF
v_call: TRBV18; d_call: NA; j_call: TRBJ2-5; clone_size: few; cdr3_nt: TGTGCCAGCTCACCGAACTGGGGGAGAGAGACCCAGTACTTC; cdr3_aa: CASSPNWGRETQYF
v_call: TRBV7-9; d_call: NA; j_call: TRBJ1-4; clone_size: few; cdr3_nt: TGTGCCAGCAGGATTAATGAAAAACTGTTTTTT; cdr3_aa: CASRINEKLFF
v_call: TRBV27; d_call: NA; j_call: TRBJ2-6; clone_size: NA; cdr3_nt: TGTGCCAGCAGTTGGCGGGTCTCTGGGGCCAACGTCCTGACTTTC; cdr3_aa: CASSWRVSGANVLTF
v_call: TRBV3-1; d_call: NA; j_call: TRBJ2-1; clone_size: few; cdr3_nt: TGTGCCAGCAGCCAGAAACTCTACGGACTAAGCTACAATGAGCAGTTCTTC; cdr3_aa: CASSQKLYGLSYNEQFF
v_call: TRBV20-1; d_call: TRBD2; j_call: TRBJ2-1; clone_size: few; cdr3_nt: TGCAGTGATACCCGGACTAGCGGGATTCATATAGATGAGCAGTTCTTC; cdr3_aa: CSDTRTSGIHIDEQFF
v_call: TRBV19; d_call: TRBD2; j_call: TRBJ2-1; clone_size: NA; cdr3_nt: TGTGCCAGTAGCCTCGGGGGGGCCGCCTACAATGAGCAGTTCTTC; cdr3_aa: CASSLGGAAYNEQFF
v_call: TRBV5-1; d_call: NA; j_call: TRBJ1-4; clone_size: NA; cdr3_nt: TGCGCCAGCAGCCGGGACGGTACTAATGAAAAACTGTTTTTT; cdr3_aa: CASSRDGTNEKLFF
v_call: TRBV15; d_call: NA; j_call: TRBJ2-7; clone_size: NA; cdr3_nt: TGTGCCACCAAGGTATCGCAGGACAGTCCCTACGAGCAGTACTTC; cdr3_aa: CATKVSQDSPYEQYF
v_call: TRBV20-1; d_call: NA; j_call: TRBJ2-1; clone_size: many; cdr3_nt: TGCAGTGCCCCCTGGGTACCCCCTAACAATGAGCAGTTCTTC; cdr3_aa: CSAPWVPPNNEQFF
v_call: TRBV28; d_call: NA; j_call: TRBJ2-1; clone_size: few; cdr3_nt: TGTGCCAGCAGTGGTTCCCCTCTCAATGAGCAGTTCTTC; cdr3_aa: CASSGSPLNEQFF
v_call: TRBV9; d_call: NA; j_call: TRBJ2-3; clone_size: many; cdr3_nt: TGTGCCAGCAGCCCCCAGACCACAGATACGCAGTATTTT; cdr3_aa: CASSPQTTDTQYF
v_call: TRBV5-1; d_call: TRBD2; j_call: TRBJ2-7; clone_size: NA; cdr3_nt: TGCGCCAGCAGCTTGGACCCAGCGGGAGCCTACGAGCAGTACTTC; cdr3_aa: CASSLDPAGAYEQYF
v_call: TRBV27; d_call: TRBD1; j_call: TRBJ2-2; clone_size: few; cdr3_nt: TGTGCCAGCCAAACCGGGACAGCCCGACCCCCCGGGGAGCTGTTTTTT; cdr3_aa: CASQTGTARPPGELFF
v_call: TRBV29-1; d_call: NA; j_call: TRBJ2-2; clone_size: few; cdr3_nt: TGCAGCACCCAACTAGCTAACACCGGGGAGCTGTTTTTT; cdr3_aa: CSTQLANTGELFF
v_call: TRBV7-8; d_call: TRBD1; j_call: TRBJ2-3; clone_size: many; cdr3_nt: TGTGCCAGCAGCCAACCGCTCATCAAATCGACAGGGCACCCTACGCAGTATTTT; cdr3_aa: CASSQPLIKSTGHPTQYF
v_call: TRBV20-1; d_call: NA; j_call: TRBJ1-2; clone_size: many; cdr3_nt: TGCAGTGCTCTCCTCGAGGCAGGGAATGGCTACACCTTC; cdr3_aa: CSALLEAGNGYTF
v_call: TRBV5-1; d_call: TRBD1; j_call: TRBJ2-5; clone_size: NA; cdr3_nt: TGCGCCAGCAGCCCAGAAGGCAGGACAGGGGAGACCCAGTACTTC; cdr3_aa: CASSPEGRTGETQYF
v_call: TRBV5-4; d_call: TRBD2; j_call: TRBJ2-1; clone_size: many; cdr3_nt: TGTGCCAGCAGCTTTGATAGCGGGAGCTCCTACAATGAGCAGTTCTTC; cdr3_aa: CASSFDSGSSYNEQFF
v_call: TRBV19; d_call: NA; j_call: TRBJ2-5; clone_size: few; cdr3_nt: TGTGCCAGTAGTATCGGTCAGCCGCGGGAGACCCAGTACTTC; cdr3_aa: CASSIGQPRETQYF
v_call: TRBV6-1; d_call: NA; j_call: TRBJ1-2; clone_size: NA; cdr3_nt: TGTGCCAGCAGTACCCCCCTTGCCTATGGCTACACCTTC; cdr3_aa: CASSTPLAYGYTF
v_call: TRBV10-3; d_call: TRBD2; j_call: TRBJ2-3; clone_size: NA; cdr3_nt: TGTGCCATCAGTCCTTATGCGGGGGGCACAGATACGCAGTATTTT; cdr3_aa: CAISPYAGGTDTQYF
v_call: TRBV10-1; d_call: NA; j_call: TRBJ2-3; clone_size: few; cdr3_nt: TGCGCCAGCAGTGGCGAGCGGAGCCTCAGCACAGATACGCAGTATTTT; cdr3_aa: CASSGERSLSTDTQYF
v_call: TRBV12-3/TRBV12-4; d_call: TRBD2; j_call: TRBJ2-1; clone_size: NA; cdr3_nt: TGTGCCAGCAGTGGGGGACTATCGGGCTACAATGAGCAGTTCTTC; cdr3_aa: CASSGGLSGYNEQFF
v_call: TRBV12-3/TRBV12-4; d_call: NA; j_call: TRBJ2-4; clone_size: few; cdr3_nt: TGTGCCAGCAGTTTAGATGGAGCCAAAAACATTCAGTACTTC; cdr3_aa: CASSLDGAKNIQYF
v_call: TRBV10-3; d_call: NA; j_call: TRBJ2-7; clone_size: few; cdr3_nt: TGTGCCATCAGTCAGTCAGGTTTTTCCTACGAGCAGTACTTC; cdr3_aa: CAISQSGFSYEQYF
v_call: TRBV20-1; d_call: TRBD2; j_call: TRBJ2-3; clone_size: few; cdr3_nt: TGCAGTGCTCATTCGACTAGCGGGGGACCCCTAAGAAATACGCAGTATTTT; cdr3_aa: CSAHSTSGGPLRNTQYF
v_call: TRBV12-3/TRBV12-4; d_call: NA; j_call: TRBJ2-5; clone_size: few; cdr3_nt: TGTGCCAGCAGCCCCTCGGAGGCACGGTCCGGGACCCAGTACTTC; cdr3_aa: CASSPSEARSGTQYF
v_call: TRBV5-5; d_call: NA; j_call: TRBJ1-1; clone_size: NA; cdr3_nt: TGTGCCAGCAGCTTGGTACACCTCGAGGGTGACACTGAAGCTTTCTTT; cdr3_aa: CASSLVHLEGDTEAFF
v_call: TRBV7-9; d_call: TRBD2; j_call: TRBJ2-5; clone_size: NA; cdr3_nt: TGTGCCAGCAGCGCAAGGGGAGGGAAAGAGACCCAGTACTTC; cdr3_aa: CASSARGGKETQYF
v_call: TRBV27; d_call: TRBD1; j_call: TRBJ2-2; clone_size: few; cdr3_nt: TGTGCCAGCAGTGTACAGGGGTCGATAACCGGGGAGCTGTTTTTT; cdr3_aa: CASSVQGSITGELFF
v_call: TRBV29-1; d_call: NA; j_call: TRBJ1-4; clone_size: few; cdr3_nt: TGCAGCGTTGCCCAGCCTGCAACTAATGAAAAACTGTTTTTT; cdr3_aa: CSVAQPATNEKLFF
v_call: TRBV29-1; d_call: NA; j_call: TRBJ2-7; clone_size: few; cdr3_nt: TGCAGCGTTGGGGACTTACAATACGAGCAGTACTTC; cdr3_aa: CSVGDLQYEQYF
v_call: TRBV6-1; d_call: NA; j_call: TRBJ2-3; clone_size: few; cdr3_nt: TGTGCCAGCCCCTTCAAACAAGTGGTATCAAGCACAGATACGCAGTATTTT; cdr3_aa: CASPFKQVVSSTDTQYF
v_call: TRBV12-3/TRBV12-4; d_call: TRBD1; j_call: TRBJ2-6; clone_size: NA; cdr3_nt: TGTGCCAGCAGTTTATCGTGGACAGGAACTGGGGCCAACGTCCTGACTTTC; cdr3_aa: CASSLSWTGTGANVLTF
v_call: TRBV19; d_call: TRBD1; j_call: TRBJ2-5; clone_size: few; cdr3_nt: TGTGCCAGTCACCGGACAGGGGACGAGACCCAGTACTTC; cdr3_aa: CASHRTGDETQYF
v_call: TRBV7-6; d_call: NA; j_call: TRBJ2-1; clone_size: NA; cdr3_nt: TGTGCCAGCAGTTCAGCGGGCGGGGGCAACAATGAGCAGTTCTTC; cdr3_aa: CASSSAGGGNNEQFF
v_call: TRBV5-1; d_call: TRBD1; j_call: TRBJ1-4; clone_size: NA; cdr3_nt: TGCGCCAGCAGCTTAAACAGGGGGCAGGGTAAACTGTTTTTT; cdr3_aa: CASSLNRGQGKLFF